This TCR beta chain came from a study of blood T cell repertoires in COVID-19. Overall study context: The origin of the acute and convalescent COVID-19 samples was the United States, Italy and Spain. T cells, B-cell-depleted T cells, or PBMCs provided the cDNA or gDNA that served as material.

As handled by the study authors: Estimated nucleated cell counts came from reference gene primer amplification. Assay: immunoSEQ multiplex PCR; the TCRdb copy retains only in-frame clones and omits some. Clone size and the V and J calls come from that table; the DNA yielded D and trimming. The sample records 210,000 or so clones, about 90% being singletons. This clone occurred once. Germline V gene data show CDR1 as LNHDA and CDR2 as SQIVND (reference sequence). The CDR3 spans 13 residues. Between the trimmed V and J ends, which lost 1 base and 5 bases, there was a span of 9 bases. The TCR originated in a man aged 25-45 years with acute or convalescent COVID-19. The sequenced sample consisted of peripheral blood. The chain employs TRBV19 and TRBJ2-7; perhaps TRBD2 as D (5 bases). CDR3 loop: CASSIVGSDEQYF. The CDR3 bases are TGTGCCAGTAGTATAGTAGGTAGCGACGAGCAGTACTTC.